These T cell receptor beta chains were read from a single sample in a study of OX40 agonist ivuxolimab in advanced cancers. Repertoires were generated with immunoSEQ multiplex PCR, while TCRdb's copy carries only in-frame clones and drops some. This table has about 15,000 clones, around 62% appearing once. This material consisted of CD4+ or CD8+ T cells sorted from blood, taken in a trial of the OX40 agonist ivuxolimab. The receptors shown here come from an adult with an advanced solid tumor such as melanoma, head and neck, liver or kidney cancer. The conserved cysteine and the conserved F or W are not part of the CDR3 here.

V,J,CDR3
TRBV6-5,TRBJ2-6,ATTYAAGANVLT
TRBV7-9,TRBJ2-1,ASSSTRGFYEQF
TRBV5-4,TRBJ2-5,ASSPGEAGVGETQY
TRBV7-9,TRBJ1-4,ASSLVPDSPTNEKLF
TRBV5-4,TRBJ2-3,ASSPTLRGDTQY
TRBV9,TRBJ1-1,ASNSGSINTEAF
TRBV2,TRBJ2-1,ASSEWQNNEQF
TRBV4-2,TRBJ2-6,ASSVLIRLQSRANVLT
TRBV18,TRBJ2-7,ASSPDGQGFYEQY
TRBV11-2,TRBJ2-7,ASSLVEGQGYEQY
TRBV4-1,TRBJ2-7,ASSPGQGASYEQY
TRBV4-3,TRBJ2-2,ASSLGAGLAGELF
TRBV11-1,TRBJ1-2,ASSFLTVGTGEECT
TRBV10-3,TRBJ1-6,AIQGYNSPLH
TRBV29-1,TRBJ2-3,SVEGVGVPSTDTQY
TRBV7-2,TRBJ1-4,ASRLAIGGKLF
TRBV2,TRBJ2-7,ASSERGQGYEQY
TRBV7-9,TRBJ1-4,ASSTREGAGEKLF
TRBV11-3,TRBJ2-3,ASSPGLANTDTQY
TRBV10-3,TRBJ2-3,AIWGGAGLDTQY
TRBV19,TRBJ1-2,ASSINRQGGYGYT
TRBV4-1,TRBJ1-5,ASSQDGQGNQPQH
TRBV4-1,TRBJ1-4,ASSQDRVRPEKLF
TRBV13,TRBJ2-1,ASSPGLRRNEQF
TRBV10-1,TRBJ2-1,ASKRVGLAGGSYNEQF
TRBV19,TRBJ2-7,ASSLGPSYEQY
TRBV11-3,TRBJ2-7,ASSLDPGTVSYEQY
TRBV16,TRBJ2-7,ASSQSFTGESYEQY
TRBV27,TRBJ2-2,ASRQGTGELF
TRBV4-2,TRBJ1-6,ASSRGGSSYNSPLH
TRBV16,TRBJ2-7,ASSHPTGAYEQY
TRBV6-5,TRBJ2-7,ASSYSRTEQY
TRBV11-2,TRBJ1-6,ATRGFDSPLH
TRBV10-1,TRBJ2-7,ASSPGTGAYEQY
TRBV11-2,TRBJ1-4,ASSTLTGVNEKLF
TRBV14,TRBJ1-2,ASSPTGGLGYGYT
TRBV7-7,TRBJ2-7,ASSWGQGAGYEQY
TRBV13,TRBJ2-1,ASSLGKNEQF
TRBV19,TRBJ2-3,ASSIWGGATDTQY
TRBV19,TRBJ2-7,ASSPLLSSYEQY
TRBV10-2,.,ASSESGPYEQY
TRBV7-9,TRBJ2-7,ASSSGLAGYEQY
TRBV4-1,TRBJ2-7,ASSQDRFDEQY
TRBV10-3,TRBJ2-7,AIRGGQGYEQY
TRBV4-1,TRBJ2-5,ASSLEGETQY
TRBV5-1,TRBJ2-1,ASSPYYNEQF
TRBV7-9,TRBJ2-1,ASSFSRTSGGDEQF
TRBV7-9,TRBJ2-2,ASRAGTATGELF
TRBV7-9,TRBJ2-7,ASSTPLARVTYEQY
TRBV27,TRBJ2-5,ASSSSKGGFGRGTQY
TRBV7-9,TRBJ2-1,ASSLVAGVNEQF
TRBV4-1,TRBJ1-6,ASSPTGTNSPLH
TRBV7-2,TRBJ2-7,ASSFTGGGIYEQY
TRBV6-9,TRBJ1-2,ASSYAGSFYT